Below are 23 T cell receptor beta chains sequenced from a single sample in a study of blood T cells in healthy people across ages. Alongside a J-beta primer mix, a sample-barcoded 5' primer served in a second PCR lasting about 6 to 11 cycles. TCRdb re-derived calls from the 5' RACE reads in MiXCR, one entry per CDR3 protein. The sample consists of about 1.8 million distinct CDR3 sequences, approximately 50% of them appearing once. Sequenced sample: blood. Receptors were obtained from a woman aged 40 to 50 in good health.

The rearrangement uses TRBV5-1 and TRBJ2-1, with 7 bases aligning to TRBD1. V lost 6 bases to trimming and J lost 7 bases; unmatched junction nucleotides: 10. This CDR3 has 14 residues. Germline CDR1 SGHRS, CDR2 YFSETQ. The CDR3: CASTKTGTGNEQFF. The CDR3 bases are TGCGCCAGCACCAAGACAGGGACGGGGAATGAGCAGTTCTTC.

This clonotype was detected a few times. V usage is TRBV4-3 and J usage is TRBJ2-7, with 7 bases matching TRBD2. This CDR3 spans 14 amino acids. V trimming: 6 bases; J trimming: 4 bases; junction bases outside the gene matches: 9. Germline assignment: CDR1 LGHNA and CDR2 YSLEER. The CDR3 DNA reads TGCGCCAGCAGTCCCGGACTAGGCCTATACGAGCAGTACTTC. Its translation is CASSPGLGLYEQYF.

This clonotype has a count of ten or more. CDR3 sequence: CSVGLASSTDTQYF. The CDR3 nucleotides are TGCAGCGTTGGACTAGCCTCTAGCACAGATACGCAGTATTTT. The chain has TRBV29-1 and TRBJ2-3; 7 nucleotides agree with TRBD2. Losses at the gene ends were 4 bases for V and 0 bases for J; bases not matched to a gene: 4. Per the germline V gene, CDR1 is SQVTM and CDR2 is ANQGSEA. The CDR3 is 14 residues long.

This clonotype was counted between two and nine times. The rearrangement links TRBV10-3 to TRBJ2-7, with D unclear. The CDR3 is 12 residues long. In germline, CDR1 is ENHRY, CDR2 SYGVKD. V was clipped by 8 bases and J by 0 bases, with 8 bases between them. The CDR3 sequence: CAIGHSSYEQYF. The CDR3 nucleotides are TGTGCCATCGGGCACAGCTCCTACGAGCAGTACTTC.

The rearrangement joins TRBV28 to TRBJ1-2; 7 bases align to TRBD1. V gave up 3 bases and J gave up 2 bases; unmatched junction bases: 3. Germline CDR1 MDHEN, CDR2 SYDVKM. The CDR3 covers 14 residues. The CDR3 spells CASSLFRGNYGYTF. CDR3 bases: TGTGCCAGCAGTTTGTTCAGGGGGAACTATGGCTACACCTTC.

This sequence joins TRBV7-8 and TRBJ2-1, with D uncertain. Germline lookup yields CDR1 SGHVS and CDR2 FQNEAQ. The CDR3 runs 12 residues. CDR3 amino acids: CGSGSSYNEQFF. The DNA of the CDR3 is TGTGGCTCAGGTAGCTCCTACAATGAGCAGTTCTTC. Using reference TRBV7-8 and TRBJ2-1 for the parts outside the CDR3, the full variable domain is GAGVSQSPRYKVAKRGQDVALRCDPISGHVSLFWYQQALGQGPEFLTYFQNEAQLDKSGLPSDRFFAERPEGSVSTLKIQRTQQEDSAVYLCGSGSSYNEQFFGPGTRLTVL.

The rearrangement links TRBV4-3 to TRBJ2-5; no reliable D call. Looked up from germline, CDR1 is LGHNA and CDR2 is YSLEER. Trimming took off 0 bases at V and 7 bases at J, with 12 bases between the two ends. The CDR3 sequence is 14 residues long. In DNA form, the CDR3 reads TGCGCCAGCAGCCAAGAGCACGGAATCGGGACCCAGTACTTC. It specifies CASSQEHGIGTQYF.

This clonotype was detected only a few times. V is TRBV6-1 and J is TRBJ2-7; maybe TRBD1 (5 bases). CDR1 MNHNS and CDR2 SASEGT come from the germline V gene. This CDR3 spans 16 amino acids. V was cut by 9 bases and J by 0 bases, with 21 bases left in between. The DNA for the CDR3 is TGTGCCAGTAGCATTCAGGGCGCCGGTCCCTCCTACGAGCAGTACTTC. Residues: CASSIQGAGPSYEQYF.

The chain combines TRBV25-1 with TRBJ2-3, with TRBD2 identical over 9 bases. Trimming took 0 bases from V and 4 from J; bases not matched to a gene: 2. CDR3 length: 15 residues. Germline V lookup: CDR1 MGHDK, CDR2 SYGVNS. The CDR3 sequence: CASSEYTSGSDTQYF. CDR3 sequence (DNA): TGTGCCAGCAGTGAATATACTAGCGGGTCAGATACGCAGTATTTT. Full variable domain (remainder filled in from reference TRBV25-1 and TRBJ2-3): EADIYQTPRYLVIGTGKKITLECSQTMGHDKMYWYQQDPGMELHLIHYSYGVNSTEKGDLSSESTVSRIRTEHFPLTLESARPSHTSQYLCASSEYTSGSDTQYFGPGTRLTVL.

V usage is TRBV9 and J usage is TRBJ1-4, with TRBD1 identical over 8 bases. Per the germline V gene, CDR1 is SGDLS and CDR2 is YYNGEE. This CDR3 has 15 amino acids. Trimming at V came to 4 bases and at J to 8 bases, leaving 10 bases not matched to a gene. The CDR3 sequence: CASSLTGQVGEKLFF. CDR3 sequence (DNA): TGTGCCAGCAGCTTAACGGGACAGGTCGGAGAAAAACTGTTTTTT.

This clonotype has only a few counts. The rearrangement uses TRBV15 and TRBJ2-7; TRBD1 is a possible D gene (6 bases). CDR1 is LNHNV, CDR2 YYDKDF, per germline (reference sequence). The CDR3 runs 19 residues. Between the trimmed V and J ends, which lost 0 bases and 3 bases, there was a span of 24 bases. CDR3 sequence: CATSREGYRGGTGNYEQYF. The CDR3 bases are TGTGCCACCAGCAGAGAAGGGTATCGAGGGGGTACTGGTAACTACGAGCAGTACTTC.

This clonotype showed up many times. At one boundary the junction diverges from the germline segment, which might be a read error. This sequence joins TRBV5-1 and TRBJ2-6; D gene ambiguous. The CDR3 has 15 amino acids. Germline loops: CDR1 SGHRS, CDR2 YFSETQ. The CDR3 here is CASSFGLSGANVLTF. The CDR3 bases are TGTGCCAGCAGTTTCGGTCTCTCTGGGGCCAACGTCCTGACTTTC.

The chain combines TRBV19 with TRBJ2-3, with no clear D. With 6 bases removed from V and 1 base from J, the gap between germline ends came to 11 bases. The CDR3 has 14 residues. Germline-derived CDR1 and CDR2 are LNHDA and SQIVND (reference sequence). The CDR3 here is CASRRVGGTDTQYF. In nucleotides, the CDR3 is TGTGCCAGTAGGCGAGTGGGCGGCACAGATACGCAGTATTTT.

This clonotype was seen a handful of times. The chain combines TRBV10-3 with TRBJ2-3; TRBD2 matches at 11 bases. J gave up 4 bases and V 3 bases, and 6 bases lay outside the gene matches. CDR1 and CDR2 from the germline V gene are ENHRY and SYGVKD. The CDR3 runs 16 residues. This CDR3 reads CAISDTLAGEADTQYF. The CDR3 bases are TGTGCCATCAGTGATACACTAGCGGGAGAGGCAGATACGCAGTATTTT.

Only a few counts were recorded for this clonotype. This chain uses TRBV6-5 with TRBJ1-5; D remains unclear. The CDR3 loop spans 14 amino acids. The germline V gene encodes CDR1 MNHEY and CDR2 SVGAGI. Trimming cost V 5 bases and J 2 bases, with 10 bases left between them. CDR3 loop: CASSIGNGNQPQHF. The CDR3 DNA reads as TGTGCCAGCAGTATCGGTAATGGCAATCAGCCCCAGCATTTT.

In its sample, this clonotype was seen once. V usage is TRBV9 and J usage is TRBJ2-7, with TRBD2 as a possible D gene (7 bases). CDR3 length equals 13 residues. From germline, CDR1 is SGDLS and CDR2 YYNGEE. V dropped 0 bases and J dropped 7 bases, with 11 bases sitting between them. The CDR3 region is CASSVGGGAEQYF. In DNA form, the CDR3 reads TGTGCCAGCAGCGTAGGAGGGGGGGCTGAGCAGTACTTC.

V usage is TRBV2 and J usage is TRBJ2-3; 9 positions agree with TRBD2. The CDR3 totals 15 residues. The J segment lost 1 base and the V segment lost 6 bases, leaving 5 bases of the junction unmatched. Germline CDR1 SNHLY, CDR2 FYNNEI. CDR3 bases: TGTGCCAGCAGAAAAGGGACTAGCCGCACAGATACGCAGTATTTT. It is translated as CASRKGTSRTDTQYF.

CDR3 loop: CASTPRPSGGPSYNEQYF. The CDR3, as DNA: TGTGCCAGCACTCCCCGGCCGAGCGGGGGGCCTTCCTACAATGAGCAGTACTTC. V is TRBV6-1 and J is TRBJ2-1, with 9 bases fitting TRBD2. The J call may be faulty, since TRBJ2-7 better matches the DNA end. There are 18 residues in the CDR3. Per the germline V gene, CDR1 is MNHNS and CDR2 is SASEGT.

This clonotype came up a few times. The V gene is TRBV7-2, the J gene TRBJ2-3; the D gene is possibly TRBD2 (5 bases). Per germline, CDR1 SGHTA and CDR2 FQGNSA. V lost 0 bases and J lost 4, with 8 bases in between. The CDR3 length is 14 residues. The CDR3 protein is CASSLAGLPDTQYF. The DNA of the CDR3 is TGTGCCAGCAGCTTAGCCGGACTTCCAGATACGCAGTATTTT.

This clonotype came up a few times. The CDR3 bases are TGTGCCAGCAAGAGGCGTTCCCAGAGCTCCTATAATTCACCCCTCCACTTT. Its translation: CASKRRSQSSYNSPLHF. The chain recombines TRBV6-2 or TRBV6-3 with TRBJ1-6; D gene uncertain. Germline CDR1 MNHEY, CDR2 SVGEGT. The CDR3 contains 17 residues. Trimming pared 7 bases from V and 0 bases from J, leaving 16 bases between.

The chain has TRBV7-6 and TRBJ2-5, with D hard to call. Germline assignment: CDR1 SGHVS and CDR2 FNYEAQ. This CDR3 has 13 amino acids. V lost 5 bases and J lost 1, with 8 bases in between. This chain's CDR3 is CASSAYFQETQYF. CDR3 nucleotides: TGTGCCAGCAGCGCATACTTCCAAGAGACCCAGTACTTC.

The chain has TRBV11-3 and TRBJ2-3; TRBD2 might be the D (5 bases). CDR3 length: 18 residues. Between the trimmed V and J ends, which lost 0 bases and 1 base, there was a span of 17 bases. CDR1 and CDR2 (germline): SGHNT, YENEEA. The CDR3 DNA reads TGTGCCAGCAGCTTAGATATAGAGGAGGCGGAATGCACAGATACGCAGTATTTT. Protein product: CASSLDIEEAECTDTQYF.

This chain links TRBV7-2 with TRBJ2-1; TRBD1 might be the D (6 bases). The CDR3 has 15 residues. The germline CDR1 and CDR2 sequences are SGHTA and FQGNSA. Trimming took off 4 bases at V and 2 bases at J, with 12 bases between the two ends. CDR3 DNA sequence: TGTGCCAGCAGCTCGAACCGGGACACCTACAATGAGCAGTTCTTC. It yields the protein CASSSNRDTYNEQFF.